Included here is one T cell receptor beta chain sequence, with context. What it binds is not known. The data were taken from a study of naive and memory T cell subsets. Study-wide results and caveats: The RNA method is potentially sensitive to activation and differentiation changes.

Amplification of ligated cDNA took four PCR rounds with SP2 and nested alpha and beta constant primers. TCRdb re-analysed the UMI-ligation and nested PCR reads in MiXCR, keeping a single row per CDR3 protein. The sample has about 25,000 distinct CDR3 sequences; 5.2% are singletons. An oligonucleotide containing a UMI was ligated to the 3' end of TCR cDNA. CDR1 and CDR2 (germline): LNHNV, YYDKDF (reference sequence). With V trimmed by 4 bases and J by 0 bases, 10 bases remained unmatched. There are 19 residues in the CDR3. The TCR originated in an adult in good health. Source material: blood. The rearrangement links TRBV15 to TRBJ1-4; 11 nucleotides align to TRBD1. The CDR3 loop is CATSILAGQGDSTNEKLFF. DNA for the CDR3: TGTGCCACCAGCATACTCGCGGGACAGGGGGACTCAACTAATGAAAAACTGTTTTTT.